The 28 T cell receptor beta chains presented below share a single source sample, sequenced in a study of T-cell reconstitution after alpha-beta-depleted transplantation in children. For TCRbeta, the library was prepared with unique molecular identifiers. TCRdb ran MiXCR on the PCR reads and lists one entry per CDR3 protein. The data hold roughly 420,000 distinct CDR3 sequences, with roughly 16% observed a single time. The sample here was PBMCs, mostly from graft donor cells, taken 360 days after TCRalphabeta/CD19-depleted stem cell transplant. These receptors were obtained from a boy less than two years old who had a stem cell transplant for Wiskott-Aldrich syndrome, so the T cells may come from the graft donor.

The sample holds a few counts of this clonotype. The rearrangement links TRBV4-2 to TRBJ1-4; D perhaps matches TRBD1 (6 bases). The CDR3 loop spans 15 amino acids. Trimming took off 4 bases at V and 8 bases at J, with 17 bases between the two ends. CDR1 and CDR2 from the germline V gene are LGHNA and YNFKEQ. CDR3 coding DNA: TGTGCCAGCAGCCCAGTGGGGGGGCGCGAGGAAAAACTGTTTTTT. It is translated as CASSPVGGREEKLFF.

This clonotype was recorded at least ten times. The chain uses TRBV29-1 and TRBJ2-1, with 13 bases lining up with TRBD2. The CDR3 spans 12 residues. Per the germline V gene, CDR1 is SQVTM and CDR2 is ANQGSEA. The J segment lost 13 bases and the V segment lost 6 bases, leaving 6 bases of the junction unmatched. For the CDR3, the DNA is TGCAGCGTAGCTGGACTAGCGGGAGAACAGTTCTTC. Amino acids: CSVAGLAGEQFF.

This clonotype showed up just a few times. V and J are TRBV2 and TRBJ2-1, with 11 positions matching TRBD2. The CDR3 runs 14 residues. V was pared by 10 bases and J by 2 bases, with 4 bases of the junction left unmatched. Germline V gene sequence: CDR1 SNHLY, CDR2 FYNNEI. Written as DNA, the CDR3 is TGTGCCACCTCACTAGCGGGGGCCTACAATGAGCAGTTCTTC. It specifies CATSLAGAYNEQFF.

This clonotype appeared a few times. At one of its ends the junction is not consistent with the germline gene, which may arise from a read error. The chain couples TRBV5-1 to TRBJ1-5, with D unclear. The germline CDR1 and CDR2 sequences are SGHRS and YFSETQ. This CDR3 contains 13 residues. DNA for the CDR3: TGCGCCAGCAGCTTGGTTGGGGATCAGGCCCAGCATTTT. Translated, it gives CASSLVGDQAQHF.

This clonotype was seen more than once but under ten times. The rearrangement links TRBV5-5 to TRBJ1-2, with 7 bases aligning to TRBD1. This CDR3 has 14 amino acids. The trim removed 2 bases at V and 8 bases at J, leaving 9 bases unmatched. From germline, CDR1 is SGHKS and CDR2 YYEKEE (reference sequence). This chain's CDR3 is CASSLRYGTDGYTF. The CDR3 bases are TGTGCCAGCAGCTTAAGATATGGGACAGACGGCTACACCTTC.

The gene calls are TRBV4-3 and TRBJ2-1, with 7 bases matching TRBD2. After removal of 1 base from V and 0 bases from J, the junction contained 12 bases not matched to a gene. The CDR3 consists of 19 residues. Germline lookup yields CDR1 LGHNA and CDR2 YSLEER. The CDR3 sequence is CASSQVRGSGAVSYNEQFF. The CDR3 nucleotides read TGCGCCAGCAGCCAAGTGAGGGGAAGCGGGGCTGTCTCCTACAATGAGCAGTTCTTC.

This chain joins TRBV6-5 and TRBJ1-2; possibly TRBD1 for D (5 bases). Trimming took 2 bases from V and 8 from J, leaving 12 bases between them. Germline V gene data show CDR1 as MNHEY and CDR2 as SVGAGI. The CDR3 covers 13 residues. The CDR3: CASSYGRVGGYTF. As DNA, the CDR3 is TGTGCCAGCAGTTACGGCAGGGTGGGCGGCTACACCTTC.

V is TRBV6-2 or TRBV6-3 and J is TRBJ2-3; D call uncertain. This CDR3 region has 14 residues. V was pared by 2 bases and J by 4 bases, with 10 bases between. Per the germline V gene, CDR1 is MNHEY and CDR2 is SVGEGT. The CDR3 loop is CASSYRYSSDTQYF. The DNA of the CDR3 is TGTGCCAGCAGTTACCGCTATTCATCAGATACGCAGTATTTT.

This chain uses TRBV9 with TRBJ1-2; no clear D gene. Trimming removed 1 base at V and 3 bases at J, with 7 bases between. Per the germline V gene, CDR1 is SGDLS and CDR2 is YYNGEE. The CDR3 totals 13 residues. The CDR3, as DNA: TGTGCCAGCAGCGTACGGATTGACTATGGCTACACCTTC. This gives the protein CASSVRIDYGYTF.

The V and J genes are TRBV28 and TRBJ2-1; 11 bases align to TRBD1. After removal of 5 bases from V and 9 bases from J, the junction contained 12 bases not matched to a gene. This CDR3 contains 16 residues. Per germline, CDR1 MDHEN and CDR2 SYDVKM. CDR3 sequence: CASSPSGTGGFGEQFF. CDR3 DNA: TGTGCCAGCAGTCCGTCCGGGACAGGGGGGTTCGGTGAGCAGTTCTTC.

V and J are TRBV21-1 and TRBJ2-3; TRBD1, the table's D call, lacks a check against the DNA. TRBV21-1 is a pseudogene locus. CDR3 length: 16 residues. The CDR3 DNA reads as TGTGCCAGCAGCAAAGCAGACAGGGTCGGGACAGATACGCAGTATTTT. Translating it yields CASSKADRVGTDTQYF.

This clonotype was counted a few times. The chain uses TRBV12-3 or TRBV12-4 and TRBJ1-1, with unresolved D. The length of the CDR3 is 13 residues. Trimming pared 1 base from V and 7 bases from J, leaving 10 bases between. The CDR3: CASSLVFSVEAFF. CDR3 DNA: TGTGCCAGCAGTTTAGTCTTTTCGGTTGAAGCTTTCTTT.

This clonotype was observed at least ten times. This CDR3 is CASRLSGRHADTQYF. The CDR3 region has the DNA TGTGCCAGCAGACTTAGCGGGAGGCACGCAGATACGCAGTATTTT. V is TRBV12-3 or TRBV12-4 and J is TRBJ2-3, with TRBD2 identical over 10 bases. The CDR3 is made up of 15 amino acids. The V and J ends lost 6 bases and 4 bases, in that order; junction bases with no gene match: 7.

The chain has TRBV12-3 or TRBV12-4 and TRBJ2-2; TRBD2 aligns across 7 bases. The CDR3 is 17 residues long. J lost 5 bases, V lost 1 base, and 10 bases had no gene match. CDR3 sequence (DNA): TGTGCCAGCAGTTTAGTCAGTCGCGGACTAGGTACCGGGGAGCTGTTTTTT. Amino acids: CASSLVSRGLGTGELFF.

This clonotype was seen only a few times. A read error may account for a junction end that differs from germline. The J gene is TRBJ2-1, the V gene TRBV15; 11 bases agree with TRBD1. Germline loops: CDR1 LNHNV, CDR2 YYDKDF (reference sequence). This CDR3 has 14 residues. The chain's CDR3 is CATGRDRGNLEQFF. The CDR3 coding sequence is TGTGCCACCGGCAGGGACAGGGGGAATCTAGAGCAGTTCTTC.

The rearrangement uses TRBV5-1 and TRBJ2-5; 7 bases match TRBD1. Germline V gene data show CDR1 as SGHRS and CDR2 as YFSETQ. V gave up 0 bases and J gave up 4 bases; unmatched junction bases: 9. CDR3 length equals 16 residues. CDR3 DNA: TGCGCCAGCAGCTTGGACTGGGACAGTCAGAGAGAGACCCAGTACTTC. Residues: CASSLDWDSQRETQYF.

V gene TRBV5-1 combines with J gene TRBJ2-5; TRBD2 is a possible D gene (6 bases). Germline V gene sequence: CDR1 SGHRS, CDR2 YFSETQ. The CDR3 length is 13 residues. Between the trimmed V and J ends, which lost 5 bases and 5 bases, there was a span of 13 bases. Here the CDR3 reads CASSAGLRETQYF. The CDR3 nucleotides are TGCGCCAGCAGTGCGGGGCTAAGGGAGACCCAGTACTTC.

This clonotype was counted only a few times. The genes are TRBV10-3 and TRBJ2-7; 14 nucleotides match TRBD2. CDR3 length: 15 residues. Looked up from germline, CDR1 is ENHRY and CDR2 is SYGVKD. With 4 bases clipped from V and 5 bases from J, the junction kept 4 bases outside the gene matches. The CDR3 spells CAISGPGLAGDEQYF. The CDR3 DNA is TGTGCCATCAGTGGACCGGGACTAGCGGGAGACGAGCAGTACTTC.

This clonotype was detected only a few times. This chain connects TRBV5-1 to TRBJ2-5; 8 nucleotides line up with TRBD1. J lost 1 base, V lost 2 bases, and 4 bases had no gene match. CDR1 SGHRS and CDR2 YFSETQ come from the germline V gene. This CDR3 has 15 residues. For the CDR3, the DNA is TGCGCCAGCAGCTTAACAGGGGGTTCCCAAGAGACCCAGTACTTC. Its protein is CASSLTGGSQETQYF.

J is TRBJ2-5 and V is TRBV7-2; possibly TRBD2 for D (5 bases). Germline values: CDR1 SGHTA, CDR2 FQGNSA. V lost 5 bases and J 14 bases, leaving 21 bases between the germline ends. The CDR3 length is 13 residues. The DNA for the CDR3 is TGTGCCAGCAGCCTACCGCCGGGCGGGCGTTCCTACTTC. Amino acids: CASSLPPGGRSYF.

In this sample, this clonotype turned up a few times. The rearrangement uses TRBV3-1 and TRBJ2-2, with D hard to call. The CDR3 totals 14 residues. CDR1 is LGHDT and CDR2 is YNNKEL in the germline V gene (reference sequence). The ends were cut back, 0 bases at V and 4 bases at J, with 6 bases in the middle. The CDR3 sequence: CASSQDIGTGELFF. The DNA of the CDR3 is TGTGCCAGCAGCCAAGACATAGGCACCGGGGAGCTGTTTTTT.

This clonotype has more than one count but fewer than ten. The chain is built from TRBV2 and TRBJ2-5; D ambiguous. CDR3 size: 12 residues. The V gene lost 8 bases and the J gene lost 1 base, with 8 bases spanning the gap. The germline CDR1 and CDR2 sequences are SNHLY and FYNNEI. CDR3: CASFASQETQYF. CDR3 in DNA: TGTGCCAGCTTCGCGTCCCAAGAGACCCAGTACTTC. Drawing the rest from reference TRBV2 and TRBJ2-5, the complete variable domain is EPEVTQTPSHQVTQMGQEVILRCVPISNHLYFYWYRQILGQKVEFLVSFYNNEISEKSEIFDDQFSVERPDGSNFTLKIRSTKLEDSAMYFCASFASQETQYFGPGTRLLVL.

This clonotype was detected ten times or more. This sequence joins TRBV12-3 or TRBV12-4 and TRBJ2-7; D is tentatively TRBD1 or TRBD2 (6 bases each). CDR3 length: 15 residues. Deletions cut 2 bases from V and 4 bases from J, with 15 bases between. CDR3 residues: CASSLTRGLVYEQYF. DNA of the CDR3: TGTGCCAGCAGTTTAACTCGGGGGCTAGTTTACGAGCAGTACTTC.

In regard to this clonotype: Germline is not matched at one junction end, which may reflect a read error. For the CDR3, the DNA is TGTGCCAGCAGCCCCATACTAGTTGCGGGGGCCTACAATGAGCAGATCTTC. Translation: CASSPILVAGAYNEQIF. The rearrangement joins TRBV5-6 to TRBJ2-1; tentatively, D is TRBD2 (7 bases). Germline loops: CDR1 SGHDT, CDR2 YYEEEE. The CDR3 runs to 17 residues.

The table lists this clonotype with a few counts. The gene calls are TRBV20-1 and TRBJ1-5, with no clear D. The CDR3 has 14 amino acids. Trimming removed 1 base from V and 0 bases from J, with 7 bases in between. CDR1 is DFQATT and CDR2 is SNEGSKA in the germline V gene (reference sequence). The CDR3 loop reads CSARVGYSNQPQHF. The CDR3 coding sequence is TGCAGTGCTAGAGTGGGTTATAGCAATCAGCCCCAGCATTTT.

J is TRBJ2-7 and V is TRBV28; 9 bases match TRBD1. V trimming: 6 bases; J trimming: 4 bases; junction bases outside the gene matches: 7. CDR3 length: 14 amino acids. Germline V gene data show CDR1 as MDHEN and CDR2 as SYDVKM. The CDR3 reads CASRGQGIVYEQYF. The DNA of the CDR3 is TGTGCCAGCAGGGGACAGGGCATTGTTTACGAGCAGTACTTC.

V gene TRBV24-1 combines with J gene TRBJ2-5; no clear D gene. Per germline, CDR1 KGHDR and CDR2 SFDVKD. This CDR3 has 11 residues. Trimming stripped 4 bases from V and 8 bases from J, with 7 bases between. DNA of the CDR3: TGTGCCACCAGTGACTTCGTAACCCAGTACTTC. Amino acids: CATSDFVTQYF.

This chain joins TRBV15 and TRBJ2-7, with D unresolved. The V and J ends lost 0 bases and 0 bases respectively, with 9 bases between them. The CDR3 contains 15 residues. Germline CDR1 LNHNV, CDR2 YYDKDF (reference sequence). The CDR3 here is CATSRDRTVSYEQYF. CDR3 coding DNA: TGTGCCACCAGCAGAGATAGGACCGTCTCCTACGAGCAGTACTTC.